This section outlines one T cell receptor (beta chain) sequence together with its context. Profiled with immunoSEQ multiplex PCR; TCRdb holds only in-frame clones, not every one. The repertoire holds about 1,500,000 clones, with roughly 96% as singletons. The entry originates in a study of shared clonotypes between healthy human individuals. About the study: The donors, a couple of women and three men, were aged 18 to 49. Donors had three CD4 naive, three CD4 memory, two CD8 naive and one CD8 memory plate apiece.

Donors were healthy HIV-negative adults without recently reported acute infections or vaccinations. Splitting the CD4+ cells yielded a CD45RA+ naive subset and a CD45RA-negative memory subset. Germline trimming cut 0 bases from V and 0 bases from J; bases unmatched to any gene: 2. Per germline, CDR1 GTSNPN and CDR2 SVGIG (reference sequence). This CDR3 comprises 15 residues. V is TRBV30 and J is TRBJ1-5; the match to TRBD1 covers 7 bases. The sequence was collected from a man aged 25-40 years in good health. Sequenced input: naive CD4+ T cells sorted from blood. Subset: CD45RA+ positively selected. The DNA of the CDR3 is TGTGCCTGGAGTGTATGGGACAGTAGCAATCAGCCCCAGCATTTT. It codes for CAWSVWDSSNQPQHF.